This note documents a single TCR beta chain sequence. What it binds is unknown. Clones were read by immunoSEQ multiplex PCR, and TCRdb kept only the in-frame ones, dropping some. The sample contains around 2.3 million clones, approximately 96% of which appear only once. Donation came from healthy HIV-negative adults that had no recent acute infections or vaccinations. Adult Caucasians living in Nashville, Tennessee made up all of the donors. This sample was taken from a study of shared clonotypes between healthy human individuals. This CDR3 is 11 amino acids long. Germline V lookup: CDR1 SEHNR, CDR2 FQNEAQ (reference sequence). The junction had 4 bases not matched to a gene; V was cut back by 6 bases and J by 10 bases. Findings of the study overall: It was expected that sequencing depth would affect clonotype sharing among donors. With several donors compared, about 5% of naive CD4 clonotypes were shared.

The chain employs TRBV7-9 and TRBJ2-3, with TRBD1 matching 7 bases. The source material was naive CD4+ T cells sorted from blood. The subset here: CD45RA+ positively selected. The sequence came from a man younger than 30 in good health. Written as DNA, the CDR3 is TGTGCCAGCAGTCGTAGGGGGCCGCAGTATTTT. Its translation is CASSRRGPQYF. The complete variable domain, with remaining parts taken from reference TRBV7-9 and TRBJ2-3, reads DTGVSQNPRHKITKRGQNVTFRCDPISEHNRLYWYRQTLGQGPEFLTYFQNEAQLEKSRLLSDRFSAERPKGSFSTLEIQRTEQGDSAMYLCASSRRGPQYFGPGTRLTVL.